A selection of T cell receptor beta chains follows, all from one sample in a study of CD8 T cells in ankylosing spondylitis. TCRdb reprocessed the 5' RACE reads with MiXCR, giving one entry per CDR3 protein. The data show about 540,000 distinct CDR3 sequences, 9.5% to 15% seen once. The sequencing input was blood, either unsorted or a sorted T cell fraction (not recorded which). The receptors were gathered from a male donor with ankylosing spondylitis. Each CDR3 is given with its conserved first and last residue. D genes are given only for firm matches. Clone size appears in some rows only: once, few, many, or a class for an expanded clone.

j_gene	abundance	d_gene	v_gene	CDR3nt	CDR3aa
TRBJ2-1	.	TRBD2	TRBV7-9	TGTGCCAGCAGGGTTAGCGGGACCCCCTACAATGAGCAGTTCTTC	CASRVSGTPYNEQFF
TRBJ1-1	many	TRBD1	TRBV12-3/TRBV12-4	TGTGCCAGCAGTTTCGGACAGGGCCCTGAAGCTTTCTTT	CASSFGQGPEAFF
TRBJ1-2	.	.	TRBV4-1	TGCGCCAGCAGCCAAGCTGGAAGAGACGGTGACTATGGCTACACCTTC	CASSQAGRDGDYGYTF
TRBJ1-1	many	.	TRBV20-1	TGCAGTGCTAGAGATGGGAGGGGACACTACGCGAACACTGAAGCTTTCTTT	CSARDGRGHYANTEAFF
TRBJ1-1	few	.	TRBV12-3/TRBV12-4	TGTGCCAGCATCCCGGGGATTATGAACACTGAAGCTTTCTTT	CASIPGIMNTEAFF
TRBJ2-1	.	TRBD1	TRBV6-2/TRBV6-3	TGTGCCAGCAGGGACAGGGACCCGGACAATGAGCAGTTCTTC	CASRDRDPDNEQFF
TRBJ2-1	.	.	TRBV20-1	TGCAGGACCCTGGGGGGTCGGTCCTTC	CRTLGGRSF
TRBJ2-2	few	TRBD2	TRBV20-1	TGCAGTGCTCCCCTAGCGGGAGGCACCGGGGAGCTGTTTTTT	CSAPLAGGTGELFF
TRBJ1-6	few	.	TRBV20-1	TGCAGTGCTCGAAGGGGGGATAATTCACCCCTCCACTTT	CSARRGDNSPLHF
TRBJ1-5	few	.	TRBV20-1	TGCAGTGCTATATTGGGAGGTGGAGGCTATCAGCCCCAGCATTTT	CSAILGGGGYQPQHF
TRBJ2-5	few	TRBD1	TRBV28	TGTGCCAGCAGTCCGGGACAGGAGCAAGAGACCCAGTACTTC	CASSPGQEQETQYF
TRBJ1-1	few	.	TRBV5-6	TGTGCCAGCAGCTTGCCCGGTATGAACACTGAAGCTTTCTTT	CASSLPGMNTEAFF
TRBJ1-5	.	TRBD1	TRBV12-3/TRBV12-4	TGTGCCAGCAGGCCGGGACAGGGCATTTATAGCAATCAGCCCCAGCATTTT	CASRPGQGIYSNQPQHF
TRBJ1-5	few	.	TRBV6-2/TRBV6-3	TGTGCCAGCAGTTATCTCCTAGGTGGGACGGGCAATCAGCCCCAGCATTTT	CASSYLLGGTGNQPQHF
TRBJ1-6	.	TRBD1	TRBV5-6	TGTGCCAGCATGGGGCCAGGGGGATATAATTCACCCCTCCACTTT	CASMGPGGYNSPLHF
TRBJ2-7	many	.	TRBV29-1	TGCAGCGTTGCCAGGGTGGCCTACGAGCAGTACTTC	CSVARVAYEQYF
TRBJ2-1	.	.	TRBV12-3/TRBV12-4	TGTGCCAGCAGTTTAGATAGCGGTTTATACAATGAGCAGTTCTTC	CASSLDSGLYNEQFF
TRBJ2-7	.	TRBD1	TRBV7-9	TGTGCCAGCAGGAAGGGACAGGGCGTAAACGAGCAGTACTTC	CASRKGQGVNEQYF
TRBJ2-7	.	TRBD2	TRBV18	TGTGCCAGCTCACCACCTGCGGGAGGGCCCTACGAGCAGTACTTC	CASSPPAGGPYEQYF
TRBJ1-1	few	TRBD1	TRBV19	TGTGCCAGTAGTATAGCACAGGGGGTCACTGAAGCTTTCTTT	CASSIAQGVTEAFF
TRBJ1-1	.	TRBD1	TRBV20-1	TGCAGTGCCCCCCTACGCCCGGAGGGGGCAGCTTTCTTT	CSAPLRPEGAAFF
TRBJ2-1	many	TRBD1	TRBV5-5	TGTGCCAGCAGCTTGGGCGGGACAGGGACTGAGCAGTTCTTC	CASSLGGTGTEQFF
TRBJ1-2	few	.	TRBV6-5	TGTGCCAGCAGTTACGGGGGGGCAGGAGCTAACTATGGCTACACCTTC	CASSYGGAGANYGYTF
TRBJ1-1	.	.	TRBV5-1	TGCGCCAGCAGCGTTGTGGGGACGATGAACACTGAAGCTTTCTTT	CASSVVGTMNTEAFF
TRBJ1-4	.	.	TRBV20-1	TGCAGTGCGAGGGTAGGGTGGGAAAAACTGTTTTTT	CSARVGWEKLFF
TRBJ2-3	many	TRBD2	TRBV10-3	TGTGCCATCAGTGACACGACTAGCGGGAGAGCCACAGATACGCAGTATTTT	CAISDTTSGRATDTQYF
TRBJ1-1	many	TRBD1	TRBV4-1	TGCGCCAGCAGCCAAACGGGACAGGGGAACACTGAAGCTTTCTTT	CASSQTGQGNTEAFF
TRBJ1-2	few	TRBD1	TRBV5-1	TGCGCCAGCAGCTTGTACCAGGGGGGGGACTATGGCTACACCTTC	CASSLYQGGDYGYTF